This T cell receptor beta chain was sequenced during a study of vaccination effects on CD4 cells after COVID-19. On this clone itself: Its target is not known.

Cultured cells yielded isolated CD4+ T cells after nine to ten days. Two doses of either BNT162b2 or mRNA-1273 were given to each participant. Vaccinees lacked prior SARS-CoV-2 infection and tested negative for nucleocapsid antibodies. Produced via immunoSEQ multiplex PCR; TCRdb's table is partial and in-frame only. The profile shows about 66,000 clones, less than 85% of them singletons. This TCR was sampled from a human donor who received a COVID-19 vaccine. Here the sequenced sample was CD4+ T cells from PBMCs cultured without peptide, taken after COVID-19 vaccination.

The CDR3 region is CASSFFSRNNSPLHF. The CDR3 nucleotides are TGTGCCAGCAGCTTCTTTAGCCGAAATAATTCACCCCTCCACTTT. This chain joins TRBV5-6 and TRBJ1-6; D remains ambiguous. Germline CDR1 and CDR2: SGHDT and YYEEEE. Trimming pared 2 bases from V and 5 bases from J, leaving 11 bases between. The CDR3 covers 15 residues.